This is a list of T cell receptor beta chains from one sample in a study of Graves' ophthalmopathy and Graves' hyperthyroidism. TCRdb re-called the multiplex PCR reads through MiXCR, storing one row per CDR3 protein. The sample has a few hundred thousand distinct CDR3 sequences; about 17% are singletons. The sequenced material came from peripheral blood. Every receptor here comes from an adult woman with stable Graves' hyperthyroidism. The CDR3 runs from the conserved cysteine through the conserved F or W. The D gene is left open where the match is weak. Expanded clones are given a class, and other clones once, few, many or no size at all.

V	D	size	J	DNA	CDR3
TRBV15	TRBD1	NA	TRBJ2-5	TGTGCCACCAGCACGGAGACAGGGGGCTGGGAGACCCAGTACTTC	CATSTETGGWETQYF
TRBV11-2	TRBD1	many	TRBJ2-5	TGTGCCAGCAGCTGGGGGAGGGGACAGGGGGCCGCCCAGTACTTC	CASSWGRGQGAAQYF
TRBV12-3/TRBV12-4	TRBD2	many	TRBJ2-7	TGTGCCAGCAGTTTCGCAGCGGGAGTCGGCGAGCAGTACTTC	CASSFAAGVGEQYF
TRBV29-1	TRBD1	many	TRBJ2-4	TGCAGCGTCCCAGGACAGGTTGAAAACATTCAGTACTTC	CSVPGQVENIQYF
TRBV18	NA	NA	TRBJ2-3	TGTGCCAGCTCACCACTGTCGAACGGTAATACGCAGTATTTT	CASSPLSNGNTQYF
TRBV12-5	TRBD2	many	TRBJ2-7	TGTGCTAGTGGTTCGAGCGGGAACTCCTACGAGCAGTACTTC	CASGSSGNSYEQYF
TRBV11-2	NA	many	TRBJ2-7	TGTGCCAGCAGCTCCACCGGGACGCTCTACGAGCAGTACTTC	CASSSTGTLYEQYF
TRBV4-3	NA	many	TRBJ2-7	TGCGCCAGCAGCCAAGACCTTCTCGTCAGGGCATCCGAGCAGTACTTC	CASSQDLLVRASEQYF
TRBV12-3/TRBV12-4	TRBD2	many	TRBJ2-7	TGTGCCAGCAGTTCCAGGGGACTAGCGGTCTACGAGCAGTACTTC	CASSSRGLAVYEQYF
TRBV19	TRBD2	NA	TRBJ2-7	TGTGCCAGTAGTATGCCTAGCGGGAGTAAGCAGTACTTC	CASSMPSGSKQYF
TRBV20-1	NA	NA	TRBJ2-5	TGCAGTGCCCGGGGGCTTGAGACCCAGTACTTC	CSARGLETQYF
TRBV6-1	NA	NA	TRBJ1-2	TGTGCCAGCAGTCAGCGGCGCATCGATGGCTACACCTTC	CASSQRRIDGYTF
TRBV11-2	NA	many	TRBJ1-1	TGTGCCAGCAGCTTAGGAGTACTGAACACTGAAGCTTTCTTT	CASSLGVLNTEAFF
TRBV2	NA	many	TRBJ1-5	TGTGCCAGCAGTGATAGGACTAGCAATCAGCCCCAGCATTTT	CASSDRTSNQPQHF
TRBV6-2/TRBV6-3	TRBD2	NA	TRBJ2-7	TGTGCCAGCAGTTACCCAACGGGACTAGCGCACTCCTACGAGCAGTACTTC	CASSYPTGLAHSYEQYF
TRBV6-1	NA	many	TRBJ2-7	TGTGCCAGCAGTGCCGGGCCCACCTACGAGCAGTACTTC	CASSAGPTYEQYF
TRBV12-3/TRBV12-4	TRBD1	many	TRBJ1-1	TGTGCCAGCGGGACGACAGGGCCGACTTTCTTT	CASGTTGPTFF
TRBV4-3	NA	many	TRBJ1-2	TGCGCCAGCAGCCAAGAGGGCGGCTCCTATGGCTACACCTTC	CASSQEGGSYGYTF
TRBV12-3/TRBV12-4	NA	many	TRBJ2-6	TGTGCCAGCAGTTTGACAGTCTCTGGGGCCAACGTCCTGACTTTC	CASSLTVSGANVLTF
TRBV20-1	NA	many	TRBJ2-7	TGCAGTGCGAAACTTCTAGTTACCTACGAGCAGTACTTC	CSAKLLVTYEQYF
TRBV4-3	NA	many	TRBJ2-5	TGCGCCAGCAGCCTCACGGTCGGGGCAGGCCTATACTTC	CASSLTVGAGLYF
TRBV10-3	NA	NA	TRBJ2-7	TGTGCCATCAGTGAGTCGACGGGCTCCTACGAGCAGTACTTC	CAISESTGSYEQYF
TRBV2	TRBD1	many	TRBJ1-3	TGTGCCAGCAGCAAGGGACAGCTCTCTGGAAACACCATATATTTT	CASSKGQLSGNTIYF
TRBV20-1	NA	NA	TRBJ2-4	TGCAGTGCTACCTCTCCCATAGCCAAAAACATTCAGTACTTC	CSATSPIAKNIQYF
TRBV27	NA	many	TRBJ2-7	TGTGCCAGCAGTTTTGTGGGGAATCTGGAGCAGTACTTC	CASSFVGNLEQYF
TRBV29-1	NA	few	TRBJ2-5	TGCAGCGCTGCTGCGAGCGGGTCTAAAGAGACCCAGTACTTC	CSAAASGSKETQYF
TRBV19	NA	NA	TRBJ1-5	TGTGCCAGTAGTATAGCCAGGGCCAACAATCAGCCCCAGCATTTT	CASSIARANNQPQHF
TRBV28	NA	many	TRBJ2-2	TGTGCCAGCAGTTTACCCGGGAGTCGCACCGGGGAGCTGTTTTTT	CASSLPGSRTGELFF
TRBV6-1	TRBD1	once	TRBJ1-1	TGTGCCAGCATTCTACGGGACAGCTACACTGAAGCTTTCTTT	CASILRDSYTEAFF
TRBV4-3	NA	many	TRBJ1-2	TGCGCCAGCAGCCAAGAAACCGTCCGTAACTATGGCTACACCTTC	CASSQETVRNYGYTF
TRBV29-1	TRBD1	many	TRBJ2-4	TGCAGCGTTGATTGGACAGGGGGAAACATTCAGTACTTC	CSVDWTGGNIQYF
TRBV29-1	NA	many	TRBJ2-7	TGCAGCGTTGAACTCCGCCGCTACGAGCAGTACTTC	CSVELRRYEQYF
TRBV6-5	NA	many	TRBJ1-5	TGTGCCAGCAGTTACCAGGACAGTGGGGATCAGCCCCAGCATTTT	CASSYQDSGDQPQHF
TRBV5-1	NA	NA	TRBJ1-2	TGCGCCAGCAGCTCGGCGTCGTGGGCTCGGCCTAACTATGGCTACACCTTC	CASSSASWARPNYGYTF
TRBV28	TRBD1	many	TRBJ2-5	TGTGCCAGCAGAACCCGGGACAGGGGGCAACAAGAGACCCAGTACTTC	CASRTRDRGQQETQYF
TRBV20-1	TRBD2	many	TRBJ2-7	TGCAGTGCTCCGGGACTAGCGGGGGCCTACGAGCAGTACTTC	CSAPGLAGAYEQYF
TRBV19	TRBD2	many	TRBJ2-7	TGTGCCAGTAGTATACCTGGACTAGCGGGAGACTCCTACGAGCAGTACTTC	CASSIPGLAGDSYEQYF
TRBV3-1	NA	NA	TRBJ2-2	TGTGCCAGCAGCCAATCGTATGACGTCACCGGGGAGCTGTTTTTT	CASSQSYDVTGELFF
TRBV6-5	TRBD1	many	TRBJ1-5	TGTGCCAGCAGCAAGGAGGGACAGGGACACAATCAGCCCCAGCATTTT	CASSKEGQGHNQPQHF
TRBV19	NA	many	TRBJ1-5	TGTGCCAGTAGTACACAACAGAGTAATCAGCCCCAGCATTTT	CASSTQQSNQPQHF
TRBV7-9	NA	NA	TRBJ1-1	TGTGCCAGCAGCTCAAAAGGGGTCACTGAAGCTTTCTTT	CASSSKGVTEAFF
TRBV7-2	NA	many	TRBJ1-5	TGTGCCAGCAGCTTAGGAGATTCCAGGGCGAATCAGCCCCAGCATTTT	CASSLGDSRANQPQHF
TRBV12-5	TRBD1	NA	TRBJ2-7	TGTGCTAGTGGTTTCCCGGGACAGATAGGCCGCTACGATCAGTACTTC	CASGFPGQIGRYDQYF
TRBV28	NA	many	TRBJ2-5	TGTGCCAGCAGTCGACGAAACGACGGCCGCCGTCATTCGACCCAGTACTTC	CASSRRNDGRRHSTQYF
TRBV20-1	NA	many	TRBJ2-7	TGCAGTGCTAGAGATAGGGCAGGGTACGAGCAGTACTTC	CSARDRAGYEQYF
TRBV6-5	NA	many	TRBJ1-1	TGTGCCAGCAGTTACAGTAGGAGGGCCACTGAAGCTTTCTTT	CASSYSRRATEAFF
TRBV20-1	NA	many	TRBJ2-5	TGCAGTGCTAGAGGGGGGGAAGGGGCCCAGTACTTC	CSARGGEGAQYF
TRBV19	NA	many	TRBJ1-1	TGTGCCAGCATGTCCCCTGACACTGAAGCTTTCTTT	CASMSPDTEAFF
TRBV28	TRBD2	many	TRBJ2-5	TGTGCCAGCAGCTACCCAGGGACTAGCGGGACGGAGACCCAGTACTTC	CASSYPGTSGTETQYF
TRBV28	NA	many	TRBJ2-5	TGTGCCAGCAGTCCTAACCGGGAGACCCAGTACTTC	CASSPNRETQYF
TRBV12-3/TRBV12-4	TRBD1	many	TRBJ2-2	TGTGCCATACGACCGACAGGGGGCGCAAACACCGGGGAGCTGTTTTTT	CAIRPTGGANTGELFF
TRBV7-3	NA	NA	TRBJ1-1	TGTGCCAGCAGCCTATATGAGGCCACTGAAGCTTTCTTT	CASSLYEATEAFF
TRBV28	TRBD1	many	TRBJ1-6	TGTGCCAGCAGTTTAACCGGGACAGGGGGTTCACCCCTCCACTTT	CASSLTGTGGSPLHF
TRBV7-2	NA	NA	TRBJ2-7	TGTGCCAGCAGCTTAGCGTACGGCGAGCAGTACTTC	CASSLAYGEQYF